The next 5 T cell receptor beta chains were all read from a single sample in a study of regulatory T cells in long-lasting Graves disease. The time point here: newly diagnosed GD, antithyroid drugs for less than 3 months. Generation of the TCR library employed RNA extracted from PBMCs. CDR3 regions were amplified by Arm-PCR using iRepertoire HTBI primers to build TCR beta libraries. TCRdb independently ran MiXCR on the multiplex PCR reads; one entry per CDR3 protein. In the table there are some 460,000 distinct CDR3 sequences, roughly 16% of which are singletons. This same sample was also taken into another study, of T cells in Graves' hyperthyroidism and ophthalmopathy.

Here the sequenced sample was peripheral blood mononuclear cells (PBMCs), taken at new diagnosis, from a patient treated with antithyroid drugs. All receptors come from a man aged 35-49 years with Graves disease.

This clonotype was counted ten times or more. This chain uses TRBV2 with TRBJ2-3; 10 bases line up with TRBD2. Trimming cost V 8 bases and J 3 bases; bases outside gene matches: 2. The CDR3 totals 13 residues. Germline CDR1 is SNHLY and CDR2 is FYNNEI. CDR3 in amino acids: CASQGLATDTQYF. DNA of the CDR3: TGTGCCAGCCAGGGACTAGCGACAGATACGCAGTATTTT.

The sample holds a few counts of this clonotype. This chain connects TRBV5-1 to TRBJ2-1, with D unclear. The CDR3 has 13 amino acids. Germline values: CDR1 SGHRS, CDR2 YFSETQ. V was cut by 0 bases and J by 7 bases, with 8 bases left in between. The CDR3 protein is CASSLALPNEQFF. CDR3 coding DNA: TGCGCCAGCAGCTTGGCTCTTCCGAATGAGCAGTTCTTC.

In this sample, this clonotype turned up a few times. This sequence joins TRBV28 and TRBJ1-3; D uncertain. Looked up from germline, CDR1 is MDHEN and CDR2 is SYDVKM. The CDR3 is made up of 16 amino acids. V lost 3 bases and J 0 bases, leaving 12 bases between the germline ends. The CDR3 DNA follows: TGTGCCAGCAGTTTCCCCCCATGGATCTCTGGAAACACCATATATTTT. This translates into CASSFPPWISGNTIYF.

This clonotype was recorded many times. The CDR3 nucleotides are TGCAGAAACGATGATTTCGGGGATACGCAGTATTTT. It is translated as CRNDDFGDTQYF. The chain carries TRBV20-1 and TRBJ2-3; D gene uncertain. The germline V gene has CDR1 DFQATT and CDR2 SNEGSKA (reference sequence). This CDR3 spans 12 amino acids.

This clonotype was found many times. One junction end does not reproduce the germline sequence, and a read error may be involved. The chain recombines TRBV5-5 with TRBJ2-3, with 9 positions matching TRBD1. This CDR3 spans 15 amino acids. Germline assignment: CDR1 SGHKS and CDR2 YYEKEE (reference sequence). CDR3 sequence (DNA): TGCGCCAGCAGCTCCGGGACAGGGTCAGAAGATACGCAGTATTTT. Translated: CASSSGTGSEDTQYF. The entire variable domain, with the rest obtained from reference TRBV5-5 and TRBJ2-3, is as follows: DAGVTQSPTHLIKTRGQQVTLRCSPISGHKSVSWYQQVLGQGPQFIFQYYEKEERGRGNFPDRFSARQFPNYSSELNVNALLLGDSALYLCASSSGTGSEDTQYFGPGTRLTVL.